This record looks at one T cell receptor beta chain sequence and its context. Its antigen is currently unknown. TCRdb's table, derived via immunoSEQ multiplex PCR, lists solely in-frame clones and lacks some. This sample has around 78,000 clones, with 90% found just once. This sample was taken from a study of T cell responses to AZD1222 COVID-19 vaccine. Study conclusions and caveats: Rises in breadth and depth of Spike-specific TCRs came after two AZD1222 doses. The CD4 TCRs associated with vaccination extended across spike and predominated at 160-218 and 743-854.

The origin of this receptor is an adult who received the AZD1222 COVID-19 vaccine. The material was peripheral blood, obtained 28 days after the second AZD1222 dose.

The CDR3 is CASSQDQTETEAFF. CDR3 coding DNA: TGTGCCAGCAGCCAAGACCAGACAGAGACTGAAGCTTTCTTT. V and J are TRBV3-1 (or the pseudogene TRBV3-2) and TRBJ1-1; D is perhaps TRBD1 (5 bases). V lost 0 bases, J lost 5 bases, and 10 bases lay in between. This CDR3 has 14 residues. CDR1 LGHDT and CDR2 YNNKEL come from the germline V gene (reference sequence).